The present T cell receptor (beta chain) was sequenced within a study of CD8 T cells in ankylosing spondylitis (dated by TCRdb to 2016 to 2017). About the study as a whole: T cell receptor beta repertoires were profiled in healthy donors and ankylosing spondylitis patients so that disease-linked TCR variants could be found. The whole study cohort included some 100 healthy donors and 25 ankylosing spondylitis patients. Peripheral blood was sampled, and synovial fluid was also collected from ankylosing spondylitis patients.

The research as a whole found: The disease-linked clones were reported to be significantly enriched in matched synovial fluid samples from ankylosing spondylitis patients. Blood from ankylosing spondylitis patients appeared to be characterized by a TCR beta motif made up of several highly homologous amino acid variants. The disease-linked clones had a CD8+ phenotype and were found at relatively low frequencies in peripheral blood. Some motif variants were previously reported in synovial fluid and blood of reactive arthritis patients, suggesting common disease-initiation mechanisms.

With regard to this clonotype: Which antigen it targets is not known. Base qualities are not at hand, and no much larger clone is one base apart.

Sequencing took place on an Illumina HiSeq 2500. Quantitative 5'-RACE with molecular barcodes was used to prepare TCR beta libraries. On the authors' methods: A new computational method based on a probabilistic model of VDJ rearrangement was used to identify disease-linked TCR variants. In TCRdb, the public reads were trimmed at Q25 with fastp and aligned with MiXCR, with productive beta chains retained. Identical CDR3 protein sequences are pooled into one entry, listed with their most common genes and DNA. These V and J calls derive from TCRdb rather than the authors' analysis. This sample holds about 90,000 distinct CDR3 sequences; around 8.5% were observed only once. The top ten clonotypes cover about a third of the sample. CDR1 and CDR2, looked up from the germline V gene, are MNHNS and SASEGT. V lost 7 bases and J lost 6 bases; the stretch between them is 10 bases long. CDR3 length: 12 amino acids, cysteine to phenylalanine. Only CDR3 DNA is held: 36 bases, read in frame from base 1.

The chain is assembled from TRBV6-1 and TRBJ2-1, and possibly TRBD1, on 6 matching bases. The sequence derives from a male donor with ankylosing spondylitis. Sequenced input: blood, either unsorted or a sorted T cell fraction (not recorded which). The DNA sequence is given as TGTGCCAGCAACCTGGACAGCAATGAGCAGTTCTTC. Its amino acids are CASNLDSNEQFF.